Following are 12 T cell receptor beta chains from one sample sequenced in a study of cytotoxic CD8 clonotypes in ibrutinib-treated CLL. Sequencing was performed with immunoSEQ multiplex PCR; in TCRdb, only in-frame clones are kept and a portion is missing. The data show some 300,000 clones, 80% seen once. This specimen was PBMCs, taken before ibrutinib treatment. All receptors derive from a human donor with chronic lymphocytic leukemia.

This clone appeared a single time. V and J are TRBV30 and TRBJ2-1, with 11 bases fitting TRBD1. Looked up from germline, CDR1 is GTSNPN and CDR2 is SVGIG (reference sequence). The CDR3 contains 15 residues. Trimming removed 5 bases from V and 5 bases from J; junction bases left unmatched: 8. In DNA, the CDR3 is TGTGCCTGGGCAACCGGGACAGGGGGAAACAATGAGCAGTTCTTC. The encoded protein is CAWATGTGGNNEQFF.

This clone was picked up a small number of times. The CDR3 region is CASSELGQGWSNEQFF. In nucleotides, the CDR3 is TGTGCCAGCAGTGAATTGGGGCAGGGTTGGTCCAATGAGCAGTTCTTC. The chain employs TRBV25-1 and TRBJ2-1, with a weak D call TRBD1 (5 bases). The CDR3 sequence is 16 residues long. With 1 base removed from V and 6 bases from J, the gap between germline ends came to 16 bases. The germline gives CDR1 MGHDK, CDR2 SYGVNS.

The V gene is TRBV9, the J gene TRBJ2-5, with 9 bases identical to TRBD1. CDR1 is SGDLS and CDR2 is YYNGEE in the germline V gene. The trim removed 5 bases at V and 5 bases at J, leaving 10 bases unmatched. The CDR3 spans 15 residues. CDR3 in DNA: TGTGCCAGCAGTCGTAGGGGACAGGGACGGGAGACCCAGTACTTC. This encodes CASSRRGQGRETQYF. The whole variable domain, remainder taken from reference TRBV9 and TRBJ2-5, is DSGVTQTPKHLITATGQRVTLRCSPRSGDLSVYWYQQSLDQGLQFLIQYYNGEERAKGNILERFSAQQFPDLHSELNLSSLELGDSALYFCASSRRGQGRETQYFGPGTRLLVL.

This clone was seen just once. The V and J genes are TRBV15 and TRBJ1-1; TRBD1 matches 7 bases. The germline CDR1 and CDR2 sequences are LNHNV and YYDKDF (reference sequence). This CDR3 spans 14 amino acids. V shed 3 bases, J shed 8 bases, and the junction held 9 bases outside the gene matches. The CDR3 DNA reads as TGTGCCACCAGCAGGTCGCCGGACAGGCTAGAAGCTTTCTTT. Translated: CATSRSPDRLEAFF. Full variable domain (outside the CDR3, taken from reference TRBV15 and TRBJ1-1): DAMVIQNPRYQVTQFGKPVTLSCSQTLNHNVMYWYQQKSSQAPKLLFHYYDKDFNNEADTPDNFQSRRPNTSFCFLDIRSPGLGDTAMYLCATSRSPDRLEAFFGQGTRLTVV.

The chain links TRBV15 to TRBJ1-2; D unresolved. Trimming took 1 base from V and 1 from J, leaving 13 bases between them. Per the germline V gene, CDR1 is LNHNV and CDR2 is YYDKDF (reference sequence). CDR3 length: 16 amino acids. This CDR3 is CATSRGVGTGNYGYTF. The CDR3 DNA sequence: TGTGCCACCAGCAGAGGGGTCGGTACGGGTAACTATGGCTACACCTTC. Variable domain in full (rest from reference TRBV15 and TRBJ1-2): DAMVIQNPRYQVTQFGKPVTLSCSQTLNHNVMYWYQQKSSQAPKLLFHYYDKDFNNEADTPDNFQSRRPNTSFCFLDIRSPGLGDTAMYLCATSRGVGTGNYGYTFGSGTRLTVV.

The chain uses TRBV20-1 and TRBJ2-5; D gene unclear. Trimming shortened V by 6 bases and J by 2 bases, and 7 bases separated the two germline ends. Germline loops: CDR1 DFQATT, CDR2 SNEGSKA (reference sequence). CDR3 length: 11 amino acids. CDR3 nucleotides: TGCAGTGCCCACCTTCAAGAGACCCAGTACTTC. Translation: CSAHLQETQYF.

This chain joins TRBV27 and TRBJ1-5; a possible D gene is TRBD1 (5 bases). CDR3 length equals 12 residues. Trimming removed 2 bases at V and 9 bases at J, with 8 bases between. Germline V gene sequence: CDR1 MNHEY, CDR2 SMNVEV (reference sequence). The CDR3: CASSLQGGPQHF. DNA for the CDR3: TGTGCCAGCAGTTTACAGGGCGGGCCCCAGCATTTT.

This rearrangement joins TRBV10-2 to TRBJ2-1; D ambiguous. The CDR3 spans 13 residues. Germline V CDR1 and CDR2: WSHSY, SAAADI. V was clipped by 6 bases and J by 5 bases, with 11 bases between them. In nucleotides, the CDR3 is TGCGCCAGCAGGATAGCCGCAGACAATGAGCAGTTCTTC. Its protein product is CASRIAADNEQFF.

The chain joins TRBV28 to TRBJ1-2; 7 bases are shared with TRBD1. The CDR3 runs 14 residues. V was pared by 3 bases and J by 6 bases, with 7 bases of the junction left unmatched. Germline lookup yields CDR1 MDHEN and CDR2 SYDVKM. CDR3 nucleotides: TGTGCCAGCAGTTTGCCAACACAGGGGCATGGCTACACCTTC. It translates to CASSLPTQGHGYTF.

The V gene is TRBV6-4, the J gene TRBJ2-1; no reliable D call. Germline assignment: CDR1 MRHNA and CDR2 SNTAGT. V was shortened by 6 bases and J by 0 bases, with 12 bases between the two germline ends. The CDR3 runs 15 residues. CDR3 in DNA: TGTGCCAGCAGCCTAGAGAAAAGCTCCTACAATGAGCAGTTCTTC. Translation gives CASSLEKSSYNEQFF.

This clone was seen a single time. The rearrangement uses TRBV25-1 and TRBJ1-4, with TRBD1 identical over 11 bases. Germline V gene data show CDR1 as MGHDK and CDR2 as SYGVNS. The CDR3 extends over 17 amino acids. V shed 6 bases and J 2 bases; nucleotides not matched to a gene: 8. CDR3: CASREGQGVLTNEKLFF. The CDR3 bases are TGTGCCAGCAGAGAGGGACAGGGGGTTTTGACTAATGAAAAACTGTTTTTT.

The chain combines TRBV5-6 with TRBJ2-5, with unresolved D. The CDR3 has 13 amino acids. From germline, CDR1 is SGHDT and CDR2 YYEEEE. Trimming stripped 1 base from V and 5 bases from J, with 9 bases between. The CDR3 DNA is TGTGCCAGCAGCTTGTTCCGGGTGGAGACCCAGTACTTC. Translating gives CASSLFRVETQYF.